This T cell receptor beta chain is from a study of T-cell memory formation after mild COVID-19. TCRdb called the 5' RACE reads again in MiXCR, with one record for every CDR3 protein. The sample lists fewer than 250,000 distinct CDR3 sequences; about 11% were seen once. Findings and caveats of the study: Pre-infection memory carried some responding clones, suggesting that cross-reactive memory joined. The main location of contracting CD4+ clones was CM and EM, and that of contracting CD8+ clones was EMRA.

This CDR3 spans 14 amino acids. Trimming took 3 bases from V and 7 from J, leaving 12 bases between them. This clonotype was seen only once. Antigen specificity is unknown. The source is a man aged 18 to 30 who had mild COVID-19 (a few samples of this study predate the infection). Cell type and time point are not known. This chain links TRBV12-3 or TRBV12-4 with TRBJ2-2, with D possibly matching TRBD2 (6 bases). Sequenced: PBMCs or a T cell subset sorted from them (not recorded which). Here the CDR3 DNA reads TGTGCCAGCAGTTTTAGCCGGAGGGACGGGGAGCTGTTTTTT. Translation gives CASSFSRRDGELFF.